This entry lists 32 T cell receptor beta chains sequenced from one sample in a study of sequential checkpoint blockade in melanoma (dated by TCRdb to the late 2010s). The library was built by means of the immunoSEQ multiplex PCR assay. Held by TCRdb, this immuneACCESS table contains in-frame sequences only and omits some clones. Under half of the omission traces to an unresolved V gene where checked; the cause of the rest is unknown. The sample records over 10,000 clones, around 77% of which are singletons. 50% of the sample belongs to the ten largest clones. Read against the paper, the sample's treatment or condition label means: randomized to nivolumab then ipilimumab (arm A) or the reverse (arm B). The sequences come from CD8+ T cells sorted from blood (inferred from file names), collected from a patient given nivolumab and ipilimumab in sequence. These receptors were collected from a human patient with melanoma. Some clones in this sample may be carry-over from other donors' samples.

The V gene is TRBV7-6, the J gene TRBJ1-4; 10 positions match TRBD1. CDR3 length: 16 residues. Germline V gives CDR1 SGHVS, CDR2 FNYEAQ. The ends lost 5 bases at V and 6 bases at J; junction bases unmatched: 9. Here the CDR3 DNA reads TGTGCCAGCAGCAACGGACAGGGGGGAAGGGATGAAAAACTGTTTTTT. Protein sequence: CASSNGQGGRDEKLFF.

The chain carries TRBV9 and TRBJ1-4; 7 bases agree with TRBD1. CDR1 SGDLS and CDR2 YYNGEE come from the germline V gene. The CDR3 has 15 residues. V shed 4 bases, J shed 5 bases, and the junction held 8 bases outside the gene matches. For the CDR3, the DNA is TGTGCCAGCAGCTCCGGGGACAGCAAGAATGAAAAACTGTTTTTT. This sequence encodes CASSSGDSKNEKLFF.

This clone was seen once. The chain couples TRBV5-8 to TRBJ1-1, with a tentative D call TRBD1 (6 bases). Trimming left V 4 bases short and J 4 bases short, with 14 bases between. The CDR3 covers 14 residues. CDR1 SGHTS and CDR2 YDEGEE come from the germline V gene. CDR3 region: CASSLRGFGTEAFF. The CDR3 DNA sequence: TGTGCCAGCAGCCTCAGGGGATTTGGCACTGAAGCTTTCTTT.

CDR3 sequence (DNA): TGTGCCAGCAGCCTAAGCGGGACTAGGCAAAGACGCAGCTACAATGAGCAGTTCTTC. Its protein product is CASSLSGTRQRRSYNEQFF. V gene TRBV11-2 combines with J gene TRBJ2-1, with TRBD2 matching over 8 bases. Germline V gene sequence: CDR1 SGHAT, CDR2 FQNNGV. The CDR3 has 19 residues. Trimming took 5 bases from V and 3 from J; bases not matched to a gene: 18.

This clone was observed once. The chain joins TRBV19 to TRBJ1-5; unclear D gene. This CDR3 is 12 amino acids long. V lost 3 bases, J lost 6 bases, and 6 bases lay in between. Germline V gene data show CDR1 as LNHDA and CDR2 as SQIVND (reference sequence). The CDR3 region is CASSIGGQPQHF. The DNA of the CDR3 is TGTGCCAGTAGTATTGGAGGTCAGCCCCAGCATTTT. Using reference TRBV19 and TRBJ1-5 for the parts outside the CDR3, the full variable domain is DGGITQSPKYLFRKEGQNVTLSCEQNLNHDAMYWYRQDPGQGLRLIYYSQIVNDFQKGDIAEGYSVSREKKESFPLTVTSAQKNPTAFYLCASSIGGQPQHFGDGTRLSIL.

The V call is TRBV11-1, the J call TRBJ2-5, with 8 bases that match TRBD1. The last part of the DNA fits TRBJ2-7 better; the J call may be wrong. Germline assignment: CDR1 SGHAT and CDR2 FQDESV (reference sequence). This CDR3 has 14 residues. The CDR3 here is CASSGQGNSYEQYF. CDR3 nucleotide sequence: TGTGCCAGCAGCGGACAGGGAAACTCCTACGAGCAGTACTTC.

V and J are TRBV7-6 and TRBJ1-5; TRBD1 aligns across 7 bases. This CDR3 spans 16 amino acids. V gave up 6 bases and J gave up 2 bases; unmatched junction bases: 10. Germline V gene sequence: CDR1 SGHVS, CDR2 FNYEAQ. This CDR3 is CASSETGSGGNQPQHF. The CDR3 nucleotides read TGTGCCAGCAGTGAGACAGGGAGTGGGGGCAATCAGCCCCAGCATTTT.

The chain employs TRBV4-3 and TRBJ1-2, with TRBD1 matching 8 bases. J gave up 3 bases and V 0 bases, and 3 bases lay outside the gene matches. The germline gives CDR1 LGHNA, CDR2 YSLEER. The CDR3 is 15 residues long. CDR3 region: CASSQEGDRYYGYTF. DNA of the CDR3: TGCGCCAGCAGCCAAGAAGGGGACAGGTACTATGGCTACACCTTC.

J is TRBJ2-1 and V is TRBV19; 7 bases line up with TRBD1. Germline V gene lookup returns CDR1 LNHDA and CDR2 SQIVND (reference sequence). V lost 4 bases, J lost 0 bases, and 3 bases stayed unmatched. This CDR3 comprises 15 residues. The CDR3, as DNA: TGTGCCAGTAGTACCACAGGGGTCTCCTACAATGAGCAGTTCTTC. Translating gives CASSTTGVSYNEQFF.

V is TRBV7-8 and J is TRBJ2-3; TRBD2 matches 15 bases. The CDR3 is 14 amino acids. The V segment lost 6 bases and the J segment 13 bases; nucleotides outside the gene matches: 8. The germline CDR1 and CDR2 sequences are SGHVS and FQNEAQ. The CDR3 sequence is CASRPGTSGGQEYF. In DNA form, the CDR3 reads TGTGCCAGCAGACCAGGGACTAGCGGGGGGCAAGAGTATTTT.

V is TRBV7-8 and J is TRBJ1-2; D ambiguous. The CDR3 consists of 16 residues. The germline V and J ends were trimmed by 2 bases and 2 bases, with 15 bases remaining between them. Germline V gene lookup returns CDR1 SGHVS and CDR2 FQNEAQ. The CDR3 DNA reads TGTGCCAGCAGCTTATATTTAGGAGAGACCAACTATGGCTACACCTTC. It translates to CASSLYLGETNYGYTF. The variable domain in full, with the rest retrieved from reference TRBV7-8 and TRBJ1-2, is GAGVSQSPRYKVAKRGQDVALRCDPISGHVSLFWYQQALGQGPEFLTYFQNEAQLDKSGLPSDRFFAERPEGSVSTLKIQRTQQEDSAVYLCASSLYLGETNYGYTFGSGTRLTVV.

V and J are TRBV5-1 and TRBJ1-1; 12 bases align to TRBD1. Germline V lookup: CDR1 SGHRS, CDR2 YFSETQ. With V trimmed by 2 bases and J by 5 bases, 4 bases remained unmatched. This CDR3 region has 15 residues. The chain's CDR3 is CASSFGTGGRTEAFF. The CDR3 nucleotides are TGCGCCAGCAGCTTTGGGACAGGGGGCAGGACTGAAGCTTTCTTT.

The rearrangement links TRBV19 to TRBJ2-4; maybe TRBD1 (6 bases). V lost 4 bases and J lost 5, with 15 bases in between. The CDR3 totals 15 residues. Per germline, CDR1 LNHDA and CDR2 SQIVND (reference sequence). CDR3 sequence reads: CASSNRVIVQNIQYF. The CDR3 region has the DNA TGTGCCAGTAGTAACAGGGTTATCGTCCAAAACATTCAGTACTTC.

In its sample, this clone was seen a few times. The chain links TRBV6-5 to TRBJ1-4, with D unresolved. The germline V and J ends were trimmed by 4 bases and 8 bases, with 14 bases remaining between them. CDR3 size: 14 residues. Germline assignment: CDR1 MNHEY and CDR2 SVGAGI. Here the CDR3 DNA reads TGTGCCAGCAGTTTGACTGGCAGGAGGGAAAAACTGTTTTTT. Translating gives CASSLTGRREKLFF.

The CDR3: CASSYLRGRSYGYTF. CDR3 nucleotides: TGTGCCAGTAGCTACCTTAGGGGGCGAAGTTATGGCTACACCTTC. The chain recombines TRBV19 with TRBJ1-2; 7 bases align to TRBD1. The J segment lost 5 bases and the V segment lost 6 bases, leaving 12 bases of the junction unmatched. The CDR3 runs to 15 residues. Germline V gene sequence: CDR1 LNHDA, CDR2 SQIVND (reference sequence).

The rearrangement joins TRBV27 to TRBJ2-4, with 7 bases lining up with TRBD2. The CDR3 has 15 amino acids. The germline V gene encodes CDR1 MNHEY and CDR2 SMNVEV (reference sequence). With 0 bases clipped from V and 8 bases from J, the junction kept 7 bases outside the gene matches. This chain's CDR3 is CASSLSWTSWDIQYF. CDR3 DNA: TGTGCCAGCAGTTTATCCTGGACTAGTTGGGACATTCAGTACTTC.

This clone was detected once. The chain combines TRBV7-9 with TRBJ2-2, with D uncertain. The germline gives CDR1 SEHNR, CDR2 FQNEAQ (reference sequence). Trimming cost V 5 bases and J 7 bases, with 11 bases left between them. The CDR3 spans 13 residues. The CDR3 nucleotides read TGTGCCAGCAGCCACCCTGAGGTCGGGGAGCTGTTTTTT. Translating gives CASSHPEVGELFF. The whole variable domain, filled in from reference TRBV7-9 and TRBJ2-2, reads DTGVSQNPRHKITKRGQNVTFRCDPISEHNRLYWYRQTLGQGPEFLTYFQNEAQLEKSRLLSDRFSAERPKGSFSTLEIQRTEQGDSAMYLCASSHPEVGELFFGEGSRLTVL.

This chain uses TRBV6-6 with TRBJ2-1; D perhaps matches TRBD2 (6 bases). CDR3 size: 15 residues. Looked up from germline, CDR1 is MNHNY and CDR2 is SVGAGI (reference sequence). The V end lost 0 bases, the J end lost 7 bases, and 13 bases lay between the germline ends. The CDR3 region is CASSYSSRGKNEQFF. CDR3 sequence (DNA): TGTGCCAGCAGTTACTCGAGTCGGGGGAAGAATGAGCAGTTCTTC.

This clone was observed a few times. V is TRBV19 and J is TRBJ1-2; maybe TRBD1 (6 bases). Germline V gene data show CDR1 as LNHDA and CDR2 as SQIVND (reference sequence). This CDR3 contains 13 residues. The ends were cut back, 8 bases at V and 5 bases at J, with 15 bases in the middle. Here the CDR3 reads CASGQGNRYGYTF. The CDR3 DNA follows: TGTGCCAGTGGCCAGGGGAATAGGTATGGCTACACCTTC. Full variable domain (remainder filled in from reference TRBV19 and TRBJ1-2): DGGITQSPKYLFRKEGQNVTLSCEQNLNHDAMYWYRQDPGQGLRLIYYSQIVNDFQKGDIAEGYSVSREKKESFPLTVTSAQKNPTAFYLCASGQGNRYGYTFGSGTRLTVV.

This chain links TRBV28 with TRBJ2-7; D unclear. CDR1 MDHEN and CDR2 SYDVKM come from the germline V gene. The germline V and J ends were trimmed by 6 bases and 2 bases, with 20 bases remaining between them. The CDR3 contains 16 residues. This CDR3 is CASSSPVRKIAYEQYF. DNA of the CDR3: TGTGCCAGCAGCTCACCCGTCCGAAAGATAGCCTACGAGCAGTACTTC. Filled out from reference TRBV28 and TRBJ2-7, the complete variable domain reads DVKVTQSSRYLVKRTGEKVFLECVQDMDHENMFWYRQDPGLGLRLIYFSYDVKMKEKGDIPEGYSVSREKKERFSLILESASTNQTSMYLCASSSPVRKIAYEQYFGPGTRLTVT.

In this sample, this clone turned up once. V is TRBV2 and J is TRBJ1-2, with TRBD1 matching 7 bases. V was pared by 8 bases and J by 4 bases, with 4 bases of the junction left unmatched. CDR1 is SNHLY, CDR2 FYNNEI, per germline. The CDR3 is made up of 12 amino acids. The CDR3 sequence: CASQGTAYGYTF. CDR3 DNA sequence: TGTGCCAGCCAAGGGACAGCCTATGGCTACACCTTC.

This clone was detected only a few times. Mismatch with germline at one junction end may stem from a read error. The chain joins TRBV5-5 to TRBJ2-7; 9 nucleotides align to TRBD1. The CDR3 is made up of 15 amino acids. CDR1 and CDR2 from the germline V gene are SGHKS and YYEKEE (reference sequence). CDR3 sequence (DNA): TGCGCCAGCAGCCAGGGACGACAGGGGGCCTACGAGCAGTACTTC. Amino acid sequence: CASSQGRQGAYEQYF.

The chain recombines TRBV9 with TRBJ2-5, with 8 bases fitting TRBD1. CDR3 length equals 18 residues. Germline CDR1 SGDLS, CDR2 YYNGEE. J was trimmed by 2 bases and V by 0 bases; bases with no gene match: 12. The CDR3 region is CASSVGGQVFFRQETQYF. In DNA form, the CDR3 reads TGTGCCAGCAGCGTAGGGGGACAGGTGTTCTTCAGACAAGAGACCCAGTACTTC. Using reference TRBV9 and TRBJ2-5 for the parts outside the CDR3, the full variable domain is DSGVTQTPKHLITATGQRVTLRCSPRSGDLSVYWYQQSLDQGLQFLIQYYNGEERAKGNILERFSAQQFPDLHSELNLSSLELGDSALYFCASSVGGQVFFRQETQYFGPGTRLLVL.

The chain couples TRBV10-2 to TRBJ2-7, with 8 bases aligning to TRBD2. Germline V CDR1 and CDR2: WSHSY, SAAADI. The V segment lost 5 bases and the J segment 10 bases; nucleotides outside the gene matches: 13. The CDR3 has 14 residues. The CDR3 is CASSSSGLANPQYF. CDR3 sequence (DNA): TGCGCCAGCAGTTCCTCAGGACTAGCAAACCCCCAGTACTTC.

The V gene is TRBV9, the J gene TRBJ1-2; TRBD1 aligns across 7 bases. Germline V gene data show CDR1 as SGDLS and CDR2 as YYNGEE. This CDR3 has 18 residues. The ends lost 4 bases at V and 4 bases at J; junction bases unmatched: 19. The CDR3: CASSSPGQQDFAPYGYTF. The DNA for the CDR3 is TGTGCCAGCAGCTCCCCGGGACAGCAAGATTTTGCCCCCTATGGCTACACCTTC.

The chain links TRBV7-2 to TRBJ1-2; D possibly corresponds to TRBD1 (6 bases). The CDR3 sequence is 16 residues long. V shed 1 base and J shed 5 bases, with 17 bases lying between them. The V gene's germline CDR1 is SGHTA and CDR2 FQGNSA. The CDR3 DNA reads TGTGCCAGCAGCTTAGTCTCAGGGGTGTCGTGGTATGGCTACACCTTC. Translation gives CASSLVSGVSWYGYTF.

This sequence joins TRBV4-3 and TRBJ2-7; a possible D gene is TRBD2 (6 bases). This CDR3 contains 16 residues. Germline V gene data show CDR1 as LGHNA and CDR2 as YSLEER. Trimming removed 0 bases from V and 3 bases from J, with 15 bases in between. The CDR3 DNA sequence: TGCGCCAGCAGCCAAGATTCCCGGGGAGGAAACTACGAGCAGTACTTC. Translating it yields CASSQDSRGGNYEQYF.

V gene TRBV7-2 combines with J gene TRBJ1-5; D ambiguous. In germline, CDR1 is SGHTA, CDR2 FQGNSA. The CDR3 extends over 14 amino acids. Deletions cut 3 bases from V and 6 bases from J, with 12 bases between. The CDR3 DNA is TGTGCCAGCAGCTTTGCGGGTGTCGGTCAGCCCCAGCATTTT. It codes for CASSFAGVGQPQHF.

The V call is TRBV6-1, the J call TRBJ2-7; perhaps TRBD2 as D (8 bases). The V and J ends lost 6 bases and 5 bases respectively, with 20 bases between them. The V gene's germline CDR1 is MNHNS and CDR2 SASEGT. CDR3 length: 15 amino acids. CDR3 loop: CASRDPGGGEHEQYF. In DNA form, the CDR3 reads TGTGCCAGCAGGGACCCGGGAGGGGGCGAGCACGAGCAGTACTTC.

The chain couples TRBV4-3 to TRBJ2-1; no clear D. V lost 2 bases and J lost 0, with 8 bases in between. CDR1 and CDR2 (germline): LGHNA, YSLEER. The CDR3 totals 15 residues. The CDR3 loop reads CASSQHASSYNEQFF. For the CDR3, the DNA is TGCGCCAGCAGCCAACATGCTAGCTCCTACAATGAGCAGTTCTTC.

In its sample, this clone is large (0.1 to 1%). The V and J genes are TRBV27 and TRBJ1-2; possibly TRBD1 for D (6 bases). Trimming took 5 bases from V and 0 from J, leaving 10 bases between them. In germline, CDR1 is MNHEY, CDR2 SMNVEV (reference sequence). The CDR3 sequence is 14 residues long. The CDR3 protein is CASSIQGANYGYTF. CDR3 DNA: TGTGCCAGCAGTATACAGGGAGCTAACTATGGCTACACCTTC.

V and J are TRBV5-1 and TRBJ1-1; the match to TRBD1 covers 10 bases. The length of the CDR3 is 14 residues. With V trimmed by 7 bases and J by 3 bases, 6 bases remained unmatched. Germline CDR1 and CDR2: SGHRS and YFSETQ. CDR3 bases: TGCGCCAGCGGACCGGGACAGGGGTACACTGAAGCTTTCTTT. Protein: CASGPGQGYTEAFF.